This record looks at one T cell receptor (beta chain) sequence and its context. The sample is drawn from a study of T cell changes during pregnancy in multiple sclerosis. Sequencing was performed with immunoSEQ multiplex PCR; in TCRdb, only in-frame clones are kept and a portion is missing. The sample includes tens of thousands of clones, more than 85% of them seen just once. The sequence derives from a female donor in good health, enrolled as a control in a pregnancy study. Here the sequenced sample was CD4+ T cells from peripheral blood mononuclear cells, taken in the third trimester of pregnancy.

The DNA for the CDR3 is TGTGCCAGCAGTCCATTCCTCCGGTATGGCTACACCTTC. It specifies CASSPFLRYGYTF. V usage is TRBV6-5 and J usage is TRBJ1-2; D is ambiguous. Trimming took off 5 bases at V and 5 bases at J, with 12 bases between the two ends. Germline CDR1 is MNHEY and CDR2 is SVGAGI. The CDR3 consists of 13 residues.